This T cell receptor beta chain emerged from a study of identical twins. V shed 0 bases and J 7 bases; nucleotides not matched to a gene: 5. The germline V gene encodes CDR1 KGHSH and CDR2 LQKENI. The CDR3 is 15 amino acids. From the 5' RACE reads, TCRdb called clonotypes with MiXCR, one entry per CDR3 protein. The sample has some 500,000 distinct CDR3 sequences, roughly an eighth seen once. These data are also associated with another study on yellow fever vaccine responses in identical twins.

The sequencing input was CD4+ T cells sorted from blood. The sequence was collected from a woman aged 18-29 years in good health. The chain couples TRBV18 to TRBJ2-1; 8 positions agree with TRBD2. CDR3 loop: CASSPPAGGGNEQFF. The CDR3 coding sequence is TGTGCCAGCTCACCACCCGCGGGGGGTGGGAATGAGCAGTTCTTC.